This TCR beta chain was captured in a study of blood T cell repertoires in COVID-19. Study information: Sites across the United States, Italy and Spain contributed samples from acute and convalescent COVID-19. Nucleic acid was either cDNA or gDNA, and it came from T cells, B-cell-depleted T cells, or PBMCs.

Authors' methods: The authors estimated nucleated cell counts from reference gene primer amplification. Sequencing used immunoSEQ multiplex PCR; TCRdb keeps in-frame clones, though not all of them. The DNA was the basis for D and trimming; V, J and clone size are from that table. The data contain about 220,000 clones, 80% to 90% of them singletons. The CDR3 contains 13 residues. V lost 0 bases, J lost 2 bases, and 4 bases lay in between. Germline V gene data show CDR1 as MNHEY and CDR2 as SVGAGI. This sequence joins TRBV6-5 and TRBJ1-2; no reliable D call. The sequence derives from a man in his fifties with active or convalescent COVID-19. The sample was peripheral blood. The CDR3 loop reads CASSYSENYGYTF. In DNA, the CDR3 is TGTGCCAGCAGTTACTCCGAGAACTATGGCTACACCTTC.